This TCR beta chain originates from a study of early T cells in non-severe SARS-CoV-2 infection. This CDR3 is built from 15 residues. Germline V gene lookup returns CDR1 SGHTA and CDR2 FQGNSA. V was pared by 5 bases and J by 1 base, with 12 bases between. TCRdb re-called the 5' RACE reads through MiXCR, storing one row per CDR3 protein. The profile covers tens of thousands of distinct CDR3 sequences, with roughly 16% appearing a single time and roughly 12% taken by the ten largest. This clonotype was seen ten or more times. This TCR came from an adult who was a healthcare worker with PCR-confirmed SARS-CoV-2 infection or an uninfected control (not recorded which). The chain couples TRBV7-2 to TRBJ1-5, with TRBD1 as a possible D gene (6 bases). Input material: whole blood. CDR3 nucleotide sequence: TGTGCCAGCAGCACCTGGGGACAAAGCAATCAGCCCCAGCATTTT. Protein sequence: CASSTWGQSNQPQHF.